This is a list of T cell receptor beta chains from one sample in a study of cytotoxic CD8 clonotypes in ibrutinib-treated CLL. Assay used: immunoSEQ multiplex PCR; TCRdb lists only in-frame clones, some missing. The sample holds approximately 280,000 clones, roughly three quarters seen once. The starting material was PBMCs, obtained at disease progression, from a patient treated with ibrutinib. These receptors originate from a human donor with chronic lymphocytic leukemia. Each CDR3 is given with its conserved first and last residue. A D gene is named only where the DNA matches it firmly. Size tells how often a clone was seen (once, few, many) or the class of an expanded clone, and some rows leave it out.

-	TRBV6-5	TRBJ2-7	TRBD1	CASRRSGTGSYEQYF	TGTGCCAGCAGGCGATCCGGGACAGGGTCCTACGAGCAGTACTTC
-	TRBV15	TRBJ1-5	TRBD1	CATSRDRPGGNVYSNQPQHF	TGTGCCACCAGCAGAGATCGTCCAGGGGGTAACGTATATAGCAATCAGCCCCAGCATTTT
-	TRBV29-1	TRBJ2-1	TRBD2	CSVGLAGNYNEQFF	TGCAGCGTTGGGCTAGCGGGGAACTACAATGAGCAGTTCTTC
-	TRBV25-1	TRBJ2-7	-	CASSDRTASDSYEQYF	TGTGCCAGCAGTGACCGGACTGCGTCGGATTCCTACGAGCAGTACTTC
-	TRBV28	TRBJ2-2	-	CASGRGELFF	TGTGCCAGCGGGCGCGGGGAGCTGTTTTTT
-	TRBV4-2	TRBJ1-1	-	CASRPRGLATEAFF	TGTGCCAGCAGGCCCCGCGGGTTGGCCACTGAAGCTTTCTTT
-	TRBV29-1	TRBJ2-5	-	CSVEDGTGSPQETQYF	TGCAGCGTTGAAGATGGTACAGGTTCGCCCCAAGAGACCCAGTACTTC
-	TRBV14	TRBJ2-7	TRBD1	CASSQRDSPGYEQYF	TGTGCCAGCAGCCAAAGGGACAGCCCGGGATACGAGCAGTACTTC
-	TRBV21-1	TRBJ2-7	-	CASSGPWTHEQYF	TGTGCCAGCAGCGGGCCCTGGACCCACGAGCAGTACTTC
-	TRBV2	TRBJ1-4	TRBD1	CASRPGQVF	TGTGCCAGCAGGCCGGGACAGGTTTTT
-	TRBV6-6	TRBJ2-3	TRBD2	CASSPGAGGQTDTQYF	TGTGCCAGCAGCCCCGGGGCGGGGGGGCAGACAGATACGCAGTATTTT
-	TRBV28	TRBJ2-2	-	CASSPLAANTGELFF	TGTGCCAGCAGTCCCTTAGCGGCGAACACCGGGGAGCTGTTTTTT
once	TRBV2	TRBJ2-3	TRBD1	CASSGDRVPDTQYF	TGTGCCAGCAGTGGGGACAGGGTCCCAGATACGCAGTATTTT
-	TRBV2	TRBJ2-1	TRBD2	CASSDLGGSYNEQFF	TGTGCCAGCAGTGATTTGGGGGGGAGCTACAATGAGCAGTTCTTC
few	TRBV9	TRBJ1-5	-	CASSVDSNNQPQHF	TGTGCCAGCAGCGTTGACAGCAATAATCAGCCCCAGCATTTT
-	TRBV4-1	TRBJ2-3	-	CASSQSPMGRTDTQYF	TGCGCCAGCAGCCAATCCCCGATGGGGCGGACAGATACGCAGTATTTT
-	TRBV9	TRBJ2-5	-	CASSVSGGAEETQYF	TGTGCCAGCAGCGTAAGTGGGGGGGCAGAGGAGACCCAGTACTTC
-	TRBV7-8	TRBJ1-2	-	CASGGSTEYGYTF	TGTGCCAGCGGGGGATCTACTGAGTATGGCTACACCTTC
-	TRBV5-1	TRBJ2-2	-	CASSLDGYTGELFF	TGCGCCAGCAGCTTGGACGGATACACCGGGGAGCTGTTTTTT
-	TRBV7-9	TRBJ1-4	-	CASSITGLFGKLFF	TGTGCCAGCAGCATAACAGGGTTATTCGGAAAACTGTTTTTT
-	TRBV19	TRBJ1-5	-	CASSRGRDVINQPQHF	TGTGCCAGTAGTAGGGGCCGGGACGTAATCAATCAGCCCCAGCATTTT
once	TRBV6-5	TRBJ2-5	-	CASSRDSETQYF	TGTGCCAGCAGTCGGGACTCGGAGACCCAGTACTTC
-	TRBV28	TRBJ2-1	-	CASRPPDWGGNEQFF	TGTGCCAGCAGGCCACCGGATTGGGGTGGCAATGAGCAGTTCTTC